This T cell receptor beta chain was documented in a study of blood T cell repertoires in COVID-19. Authors' methods: Reference gene primers were amplified, and this amplification served to estimate nucleated cell counts. Only in-frame clones appear in the TCRdb table, and some are missing; sequencing was by immunoSEQ multiplex PCR. That table supplies the V and J calls and clone size; D and trimming were determined from the DNA. The sample has about 140,000 clones, under 85% seen once. CDR3 length: 13 amino acids. Germline values: CDR1 SGDLS, CDR2 YYNGEE. Trimming cost V 5 bases and J 6 bases; bases outside gene matches: 4.

Source material: peripheral blood. This clonotype was sampled from a human donor in a cohort sampled during active COVID-19. The V gene is TRBV9, the J gene TRBJ2-3; 9 bases match TRBD2. The CDR3 spells CASRGAGGDTQYF. In nucleotides, the CDR3 is TGTGCCAGCAGGGGTGCGGGGGGGGATACGCAGTATTTT.